This T cell receptor (beta chain) was obtained from a study of cytomegalovirus exposure and HLA in healthy donors. Germline V lookup: CDR1 SGHRS, CDR2 YFSETQ. The ends lost 0 bases at V and 5 bases at J; junction bases unmatched: 7. CDR3 length: 15 amino acids. The PCR contained 60 Vbeta and 13 Jbeta primers. Sequencing was performed with immunoSEQ multiplex PCR; in TCRdb, only in-frame clones are kept and a portion is missing. The sample has over 150,000 clones; roughly 74% are singletons. The origin of this receptor is a man between 18 and 29 years old in good health and CMV-seronegative. This rearrangement joins TRBV5-1 to TRBJ1-2, with 7 bases identical to TRBD1. The specimen was PBMCs. CDR3 region: CASSLAVAGGYGYTF. DNA of the CDR3: TGCGCCAGCAGCTTGGCCGTAGCAGGGGGGTATGGCTACACCTTC.